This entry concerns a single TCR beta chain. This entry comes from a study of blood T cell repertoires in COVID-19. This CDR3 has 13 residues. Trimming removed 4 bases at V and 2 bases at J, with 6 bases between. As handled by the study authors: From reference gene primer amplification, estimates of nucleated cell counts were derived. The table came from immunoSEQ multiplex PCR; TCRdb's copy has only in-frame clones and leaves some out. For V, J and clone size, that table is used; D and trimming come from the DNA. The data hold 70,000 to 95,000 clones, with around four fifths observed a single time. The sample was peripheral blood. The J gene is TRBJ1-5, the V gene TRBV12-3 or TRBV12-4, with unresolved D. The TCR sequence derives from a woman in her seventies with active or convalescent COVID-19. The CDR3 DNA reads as TGTGCCAGCAGTTCCCGTGGCAATCAGCCCCAGCATTTT. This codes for CASSSRGNQPQHF.